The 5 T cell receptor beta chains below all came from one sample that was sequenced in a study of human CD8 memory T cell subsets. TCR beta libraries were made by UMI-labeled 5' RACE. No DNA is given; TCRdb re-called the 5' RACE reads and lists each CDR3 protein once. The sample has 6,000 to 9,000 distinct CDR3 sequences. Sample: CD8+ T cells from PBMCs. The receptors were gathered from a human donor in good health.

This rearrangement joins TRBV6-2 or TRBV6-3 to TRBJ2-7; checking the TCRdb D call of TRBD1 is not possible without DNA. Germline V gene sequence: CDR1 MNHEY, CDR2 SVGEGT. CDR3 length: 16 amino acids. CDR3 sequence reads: CASSSTGGAGPLEQYF.

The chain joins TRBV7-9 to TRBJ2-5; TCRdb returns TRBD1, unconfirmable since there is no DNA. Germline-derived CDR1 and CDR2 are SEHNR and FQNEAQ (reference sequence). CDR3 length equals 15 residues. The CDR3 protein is CASSRQADRTETQYF.

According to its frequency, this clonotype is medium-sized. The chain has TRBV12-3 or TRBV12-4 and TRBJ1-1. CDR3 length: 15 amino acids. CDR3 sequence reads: CATLKEGPFNTEAFF.

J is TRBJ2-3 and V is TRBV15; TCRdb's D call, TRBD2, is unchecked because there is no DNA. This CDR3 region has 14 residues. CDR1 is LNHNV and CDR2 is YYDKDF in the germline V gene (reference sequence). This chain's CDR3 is CATKITADTDTQYF.

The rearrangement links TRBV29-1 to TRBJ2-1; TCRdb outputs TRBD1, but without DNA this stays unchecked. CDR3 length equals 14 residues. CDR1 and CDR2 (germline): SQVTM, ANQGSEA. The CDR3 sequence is CSVEQGTLYNEQFF.